Presented here are 10 T cell receptor beta chains from one specimen sequenced in a study of shared clonotypes between healthy human individuals. The repertoire was sequenced with immunoSEQ multiplex PCR; TCRdb's copy has only in-frame clones and lacks some. The sample has millions of clones, about 95% seen once. Sequencing input: naive CD4+ T cells sorted from blood. The subset here: CD45RA+ positively selected. These receptor sequences come from a man aged 18 to 30 in good health.

A remark on this clone: At the DNA level, this CDR3 is encoded by other sequences in the same sample as well. The chain has TRBV9 and TRBJ1-6, with D hard to call. Germline assignment: CDR1 SGDLS and CDR2 YYNGEE. The CDR3 consists of 14 residues. Trimming pared 0 bases from V and 4 bases from J, leaving 5 bases between. The CDR3 here is CASSVEGYNSPLHF. The CDR3, as DNA: TGTGCCAGCAGCGTAGAGGGATATAATTCACCCCTCCACTTT. Full variable domain (rest looked up from reference TRBV9 and TRBJ1-6): DSGVTQTPKHLITATGQRVTLRCSPRSGDLSVYWYQQSLDQGLQFLIQYYNGEERAKGNILERFSAQQFPDLHSELNLSSLELGDSALYFCASSVEGYNSPLHFGNGTRLTVT.

The chain uses TRBV11-3 and TRBJ2-5; 8 nucleotides line up with TRBD1. Trimming at V came to 4 bases and at J to 5 bases, leaving 9 bases not matched to a gene. This CDR3 is 15 amino acids long. Germline V gives CDR1 SGHNT, CDR2 YENEEA. CDR3 amino acids: CASSSGDRIEETQYF. DNA of the CDR3: TGTGCCAGCAGCTCAGGGGACAGGATCGAGGAGACCCAGTACTTC. Full variable domain (rest looked up from reference TRBV11-3 and TRBJ2-5): EAGVVQSPRYKIIEKKQPVAFWCNPISGHNTLYWYLQNLGQGPELLIRYENEEAVDDSQLPKDRFSAERLKGVDSTLKIQPAELGDSAVYLCASSSGDRIEETQYFGPGTRLLVL.

As for this clone: The junction and the germline gene differ at one end; a read error may be behind it. Other nucleotide sequences in the sample specify the same CDR3. V usage is TRBV7-7 and J usage is TRBJ2-2, with D uncertain. This CDR3 spans 15 amino acids. The germline V gene encodes CDR1 SSHAT and CDR2 FNYEAQ (reference sequence). Here the CDR3 DNA reads TGTGCTAGCAGCTTGGACGGAGCGAACACCGGGGAGCTGTTTTTT. Amino acids: CASSLDGANTGELFF.

The count of this clone is one. An end of the junction does not agree with germline; a read error may underlie this. This chain connects TRBV13 to TRBJ2-3; a possible D gene is TRBD2 (6 bases). The CDR3 extends over 15 amino acids. Germline V lookup: CDR1 PRHDT, CDR2 FYEKMQ (reference sequence). The DNA of the CDR3 is TGTGCCAGCAGCTCTGGTGCGGGGCGAACAGGTACGCAGTATTTT. This encodes CASSSGAGRTGTQYF. Together with reference TRBV13 and TRBJ2-3, the CDR3 gives the full variable domain: AAGVIQSPRHLIKEKRETATLKCYPIPRHDTVYWYQQGPGQDPQFLISFYEKMQSDKGSIPDRFSAQQFSDYHSELNMSSLELGDSALYFCASSSGAGRTGTQYFGPGTRLTVL.

This sequence joins TRBV11-2 and TRBJ1-5; 7 bases map to TRBD1. Trimming at V came to 5 bases and at J to 3 bases, leaving 7 bases not matched to a gene. From germline, CDR1 is SGHAT and CDR2 FQNNGV. The CDR3 runs 15 residues. The CDR3 protein is CASSQFTGDNQPQHF. The CDR3 DNA reads as TGTGCCAGCAGCCAATTTACAGGGGACAATCAGCCCCAGCATTTT.

V is TRBV11-2 and J is TRBJ2-7, with D possibly matching TRBD1 (6 bases). Germline V gives CDR1 SGHAT, CDR2 FQNNGV. The CDR3 consists of 13 residues. With 6 bases removed from V and 1 base from J, the gap between germline ends came to 10 bases. The CDR3 DNA is TGTGCCAGCAGGCAACAGGGTTCCTACGAGCAGTACTTC. Amino acids: CASRQQGSYEQYF.

CDR3 in amino acids: CATRRGGEHTDTQYF. In DNA, the CDR3 is TGCGCCACCCGACGGGGGGGAGAGCACACAGATACGCAGTATTTT. The gene calls are TRBV5-1 and TRBJ2-3; 8 bases align to TRBD2. The CDR3 is 15 residues long. Germline values: CDR1 SGHRS, CDR2 YFSETQ. With V trimmed by 9 bases and J by 2 bases, 11 bases remained unmatched.

The V gene is TRBV6-6, the J gene TRBJ2-7, with D possibly TRBD1 on 5 matching bases. Trimming removed 5 bases at V and 3 bases at J, with 11 bases between. This CDR3 has 13 amino acids. The germline gives CDR1 MNHNY, CDR2 SVGAGI (reference sequence). In DNA, the CDR3 is TGTGCCAGCAGTCAACAGGATAACTACGAGCAGTACTTC. Its protein is CASSQQDNYEQYF.

This clone appeared a single time. The gene calls are TRBV7-2 and TRBJ2-2; D remains ambiguous. With 2 bases removed from V and 5 bases from J, the gap between germline ends came to 6 bases. Germline loops: CDR1 SGHTA, CDR2 FQGNSA. The CDR3 has 13 residues. This CDR3 reads CASSLKTTGELFF. The CDR3 bases are TGTGCCAGCAGCTTAAAGACTACCGGGGAGCTGTTTTTT.

The chain combines TRBV9 with TRBJ2-7; D not certain. V was trimmed by 0 bases and J by 5 bases, leaving 9 bases between them. This CDR3 spans 13 amino acids. Germline values: CDR1 SGDLS, CDR2 YYNGEE. CDR3 DNA: TGTGCCAGCAGCGTAGGACCCCTTAACGAGCAGTACTTC. Protein sequence: CASSVGPLNEQYF.